This T cell receptor beta chain came from a study of T-cell reconstitution after alpha-beta-depleted transplantation in children listed by TCRdb under 2016. General notes on the study: T-cell immune reconstitution after TCRalphabeta/CD19-depleted allogeneic hematopoietic cell transplantation in children was quantitatively tracked in the study by means of TCR repertoire profiling. Study-level results and caveats: In some patients, the high TCRbeta diversity seen at day 60 was put down to recipient T cells and intrathymic progenitors that had survived conditioning. Over the following months the frequencies of hyperexpanded clones went down, and after one year T-cell counts and TCRbeta diversity were mostly credited to newly produced T cells. The apparently early alphabetaT-cell count recovery about two months after transplant was reportedly dependent on only several hundred rapidly expanded clones derived from non-depleted graft cells.

The treatment or condition label for this specimen denotes: allogeneic hematopoietic cell transplantation with graft depleted of TCRalphabeta T cells and CD19 B cells. The children who served as transplant recipients had been given grafts of TCRalphabeta/CD19-depleted allogeneic hematopoietic cells. According to the germline V gene (reference sequence), CDR1 reads DFQATT and CDR2 reads SNEGSKA. CDR3 length: 12 amino acids, cysteine to phenylalanine. Just CDR3 DNA is preserved here, 36 bases in frame from base 1. V is cut back by 5 bases and J by 5 bases, with 5 bases in the junction unmatched. Library preparation employed PCR. The data were produced on an Illumina HiSeq 2500. TCR library preparation used molecular barcoding, with unique molecular identifiers applied to normalize quantification of the TCRbeta repertoire. Using fastp trimming at Q25 and MiXCR clonotype assembly, TCRdb reanalyzed the public sequencing data and kept in-frame beta chains. Rows are combined by CDR3 protein, so each entry shows the most common genes and DNA. The sample data list just under 250,000 distinct CDR3 sequences, and about 25% of these were observed just once. The ten largest clones capture over 2.5% of the sample.

About this clonotype itself: Which antigen it targets is not known. This may be a read error, as it is one base from a much larger clone.

This receptor was taken from a girl aged 2 to 10 with Fanconi anemia, due to receive a stem cell transplant. Rearrangement joined TRBV20-1 to TRBJ2-5, with 7 middle bases fitting TRBD1. The sample was PBMCs, taken before TCRalphabeta/CD19-depleted stem cell transplant. The nucleotides are TGCAGTGCTCACAGGGGTGGGGAGACCCAGTACTTC. This yields the protein CSAHRGGETQYF.